The clone carrying this T cell receptor beta chain appeared a single time. This entry is derived from a study of siplizumab effects on memory and regulatory T cells. The table came from immunoSEQ multiplex PCR; TCRdb's copy has only in-frame clones and leaves some out. The sample includes roughly 120,000 clones, 90% to 95% of them seen just once. Germline CDR1 LNHDA, CDR2 SQIVND (reference sequence). This CDR3 is 13 amino acids long. Trimming shortened V by 3 bases and J by 3 bases, and 7 bases separated the two germline ends. Sequenced input: Tregs sorted from blood. This sequence was found in a human donor in good health. The rearrangement uses TRBV19 and TRBJ2-3, with D tentatively TRBD1 (5 bases). This chain's CDR3 is CASSIQGTDTQYF. DNA for the CDR3: TGTGCCAGTAGTATTCAGGGTACAGATACGCAGTATTTT.